This T cell receptor beta chain stems from a study of T cells in Graves' hyperthyroidism and ophthalmopathy (dated by TCRdb to between 2018 and 2021). Some background on the complete study: TCR V-J signatures able to tell the groups apart were searched for in a discovery cohort of 90 to 100 patients, of whom more than 40 had Graves' ophthalmopathy and more than 55 had stable Graves' hyperthyroidism. The study also compared thyroid tissue and blood T-cell repertoires from about six Graves' hyperthyroidism patients. Once sampling was done, hyperthyroidism patients were given methimazole at a starting dose of 30 mg daily, whereas ophthalmopathy patients were given high-dose intravenous methylprednisolone. According to the paper, TCR Vbeta CDR3 sequencing was carried out on approximately 140 peripheral blood samples, which came from about 45 ophthalmopathy, around 74 hyperthyroidism and about 17 progressor patients. Prospective prediction of ophthalmopathy was tested in an independent validation cohort consisting of about 20 hyperthyroidism patients and over 15 patients who later progressed to ophthalmopathy. The 95 to 100 discovery patients were divided at random into training and test sets in a 7:3 ratio. The full study reports these points: Most expanded thyroid clonotypes (frequency above 0.001) were also detected in blood, a finding suggesting that blood repertoires may reflect thyroid immune responses. In validation, progression to ophthalmopathy was predicted by the model with 65% to 71% sensitivity and 72% to 85% specificity, a median of 6.5 months before onset. Ophthalmopathy was separated from stable hyperthyroidism by a 13 V-J signature model, with around 88% sensitivity and about 81% specificity obtained in cross-validation and 80%/75% obtained in testing. No statistical method was used to fix the sample size in advance, and group allocation was not hidden from the investigators.

Concerning this clonotype: Its specific antigen is unknown. The input lacks base qualities; no much larger clone sits a single base away.

The V end gives up 3 bases and the J end 6 bases, leaving 2 bases in the junction not matched to a gene. The CDR3 has 14 amino acids, counting the end cysteine and phenylalanine. Of the read, only the CDR3 DNA is kept; its 42 bases are in frame from base 1. From the germline V gene, CDR1 is SNHLY and CDR2 is FYNNEI. The TCR beta CDR3 regions were amplified from RNA transcripts. A first-round RT-PCR of the TCR CDR3 used the HTBI primer set with the Qiagen OneStep RT-PCR kit. Libraries were constructed in a second round of multiplex PCR, after which size selection and purification were carried out. Libraries were sequenced paired-end with 100 bp reads on an Illumina HiSeq2000. For the original study's pipeline: SOAPnuke was used to process the raw data, throwing out any read that contained adapters or uncalled bases, had a mean Phred below 15, or lacked an exact constant-primer or identifier match. COPE v1.2.5 was used to merge the high-quality paired reads, and each unique nucleotide sequence was defined as a clonotype. MiTCR v1.1 was used to align clonotypes to the IMGT TRBV, TRBD and TRBJ reference segments. The analysis was restricted to V-J combinations with a frequency above 0.0001, which together covered 99% to 99.2% of the repertoires. The TCS score was defined as the ratio of F50 (clonal expansion) to E x V (chaos), calculated using BLOSUM62-based TCRdist between CDR3 peptides within each V-J. Welch's t-statistics and random forest reduced roughly 540 V-J features to about 12, which were used in a naive Bayes classifier (R e1071). The similarity between thyroid and blood repertoires was quantified using the Morisita-Horn index. TCRdb reran the public reads through fastp at Q25 and MiXCR, keeping productive beta chains. Identical CDR3 protein sequences are pooled into one entry, listed with their most common genes and DNA. V and J calls and clone size were set by TCRdb, not the authors. This sample comprises around 600,000 distinct CDR3 sequences, about 45% of them detected only once. Approximately 7.2% of the sample comes from the top ten.

Any patient with an uncontrolled infection, another autoimmune disease, pregnancy or lactation was excluded. Diagnoses were established on the basis of clinical symptoms, serum thyroxine and TRAb, thyroid ultrasound, and orbital computed tomography. Trizol reagent was used to extract total RNA, and RNA quality was then checked on an Agilent 2100 Bioanalyzer. This sequence was found in an adult man with Graves' disease, either hyperthyroidism or ophthalmopathy (not recorded which). This chain is built from TRBV2 and TRBJ1-6; TRBD1 aligns with 7 central bases. Sequenced sample: peripheral blood or thyroid tissue (not recorded which). In nucleotide form, the sequence is TGTGCCAGCAGTGAGGGGGACAGTAATTCACCCCTCCACTTT. It translates as CASSEGDSNSPLHF. Reference TRBV2 and TRBJ1-6 genes cover what lies past the CDR3, so the full variable domain is EPEVTQTPSHQVTQMGQEVILRCVPISNHLYFYWYRQILGQKVEFLVSFYNNEISEKSEIFDDQFSVERPDGSNFTLKIRSTKLEDSAMYFCASSEGDSNSPLHFGNGTRLTVT.